The 32 T cell receptor beta chains given below trace back to one sample, sequenced in a study of cytomegalovirus exposure and HLA in healthy donors. This PCR relied on a set of 60 Vbeta primers and 13 Jbeta primers. Measured with immunoSEQ multiplex PCR; TCRdb has only the in-frame clones, and not every one. The sample lists 120,000 to 150,000 clones; about four fifths were seen once. Sequencing was carried out using PBMCs. These receptors all come from a man younger than 45 in good health and CMV-seronegative.

This chain uses TRBV7-9 with TRBJ2-3; 12 positions match TRBD2. This CDR3 spans 19 amino acids. Germline V CDR1 and CDR2: SEHNR, FQNEAQ (reference sequence). V trimming: 0 bases; J trimming: 2 bases; junction bases outside the gene matches: 9. Here the CDR3 DNA reads TGTGCCAGCAGCTTAGCCCGAAGACTAGCGGGGGTTCCCACAGATACGCAGTATTTT. Its translation is CASSLARRLAGVPTDTQYF. Together with reference TRBV7-9 and TRBJ2-3, the CDR3 gives the full variable domain: DTGVSQNPRHKITKRGQNVTFRCDPISEHNRLYWYRQTLGQGPEFLTYFQNEAQLEKSRLLSDRFSAERPKGSFSTLEIQRTEQGDSAMYLCASSLARRLAGVPTDTQYFGPGTRLTVL.

This clone was counted a single time. This chain connects TRBV6-5 to TRBJ2-1; 10 bases line up with TRBD1. J lost 4 bases, V lost 0 bases, and 0 bases had no gene match. Per the germline V gene, CDR1 is MNHEY and CDR2 is SVGAGI. The CDR3 spans 15 residues. The CDR3 sequence: CASSYSGQGYNEQFF. CDR3 DNA: TGTGCCAGCAGTTACTCGGGACAGGGGTACAATGAGCAGTTCTTC.

The V and J genes are TRBV6-6 and TRBJ2-7; 7 bases are a match to TRBD1. The junction had 9 bases not matched to a gene; V was cut back by 6 bases and J by 4 bases. The CDR3 contains 14 residues. Germline values: CDR1 MNHNY, CDR2 SVGAGI (reference sequence). The DNA for the CDR3 is TGTGCCAGCAGGGGGACCGGGACAGCTTACGAGCAGTACTTC. Translating gives CASRGTGTAYEQYF.

The genes are TRBV30 and TRBJ1-1; D not resolved. The CDR3 is 12 residues long. V was clipped by 5 bases and J by 0 bases, with 7 bases between them. Germline V gives CDR1 GTSNPN, CDR2 SVGIG (reference sequence). CDR3 sequence (DNA): TGTGCCTGGGGTAACATGAACACTGAAGCTTTCTTT. It is translated as CAWGNMNTEAFF.

This clone showed up just a few times. Relative to the germline gene, one junction end is altered; a read error may explain this. This chain connects TRBV6-5 to TRBJ1-5; tentative D call: TRBD1 (6 bases). The CDR3 length is 15 residues. CDR1 is MNHEY and CDR2 is SVGAGI in the germline V gene. The CDR3 region is CASSYDSRGGQPQNF. The CDR3 bases are TGTGCCAGCAGTTATGACTCCAGGGGCGGTCAGCCCCAGAATTTT.

V and J are TRBV7-2 and TRBJ1-2; 7 bases are a match to TRBD1. In germline, CDR1 is SGHTA, CDR2 FQGNSA. The CDR3 contains 16 residues. After removal of 7 bases from V and 8 bases from J, the junction contained 19 bases not matched to a gene. DNA of the CDR3: TGTGCCAGCACCCGGGACAGCCTACTCTTACCGGGCGGCTACACCTTC. It encodes CASTRDSLLLPGGYTF.

The chain has TRBV2 and TRBJ2-1; TRBD1 might be the D (6 bases). The length of the CDR3 is 12 residues. The V gene lost 6 bases and the J gene lost 8 bases, with 11 bases spanning the gap. Germline V lookup: CDR1 SNHLY, CDR2 FYNNEI. The CDR3 DNA reads as TGTGCCAGCAGGAAAGGGGGAGATGAGCAGTTCTTC. Translating gives CASRKGGDEQFF.

V usage is TRBV2 and J usage is TRBJ1-2; D gene unclear. V lost 0 bases and J lost 8, with 19 bases in between. Germline CDR1 reads SNHLY; CDR2 reads FYNNEI. This CDR3 has 16 amino acids. CDR3 protein: CASSEALLRSGGGYTF. The CDR3 bases are TGTGCCAGCAGTGAAGCGCTTTTAAGGTCAGGAGGGGGCTACACCTTC.

This chain connects TRBV27 to TRBJ2-7, with no clear D. Trimming shortened V by 6 bases and J by 4 bases, and 7 bases separated the two germline ends. This CDR3 contains 11 residues. Looked up from germline, CDR1 is MNHEY and CDR2 is SMNVEV (reference sequence). CDR3 loop: CASRVGYEQYF. CDR3 in DNA: TGTGCCAGCAGGGTCGGGTACGAGCAGTACTTC.

The table lists this clone with a few counts. CDR3 bases: TGTGCCAGCAGTGGCATGACAGGGGGGACGATCGGGGAGCTGTTTTTT. This gives the protein CASSGMTGGTIGELFF. The gene calls are TRBV6-1 and TRBJ2-2, with 9 bases fitting TRBD1. The germline gives CDR1 MNHNS, CDR2 SASEGT. Losses at the gene ends were 4 bases for V and 7 bases for J; bases not matched to a gene: 10. CDR3 length equals 16 residues.

The chain carries TRBV7-8 and TRBJ1-2; D call uncertain. The V end lost 1 base, the J end lost 8 bases, and 17 bases lay between the germline ends. Germline V gene lookup returns CDR1 SGHVS and CDR2 FQNEAQ. The CDR3 spans 15 residues. For the CDR3, the DNA is TGTGCCAGCAGCTTAGGGCGGGCCCCCGCCGAAGGCTACACCTTC. This codes for CASSLGRAPAEGYTF. The variable domain in full, with the rest retrieved from reference TRBV7-8 and TRBJ1-2, is GAGVSQSPRYKVAKRGQDVALRCDPISGHVSLFWYQQALGQGPEFLTYFQNEAQLDKSGLPSDRFFAERPEGSVSTLKIQRTQQEDSAVYLCASSLGRAPAEGYTFGSGTRLTVV.

The chain's CDR3 is CASSGGDMRNEQFF. The CDR3 coding sequence is TGTGCCAGCAGCGGGGGGGACATGCGGAATGAGCAGTTCTTC. The gene calls are TRBV28 and TRBJ2-1, with TRBD2 matching 8 bases. The CDR3 runs 14 residues. The V segment lost 6 bases and the J segment 7 bases; nucleotides outside the gene matches: 8. CDR1 is MDHEN, CDR2 SYDVKM, per germline.

This clone came up once. This chain joins TRBV2 and TRBJ2-7, with D possibly being TRBD1 (6 bases). V was pared by 1 base and J by 3 bases, with 10 bases between. CDR1 and CDR2 from the germline V gene are SNHLY and FYNNEI. This CDR3 has 14 residues. The DNA of the CDR3 is TGTGCCAGCAGTGAAGGGGGGCATAGCTACGAGCAGTACTTC. This codes for CASSEGGHSYEQYF.

The rearrangement uses TRBV28 and TRBJ2-3, with D possibly matching TRBD1 (6 bases). Germline V lookup: CDR1 MDHEN, CDR2 SYDVKM. Trimming shortened V by 2 bases and J by 1 base, and 25 bases separated the two germline ends. The length of the CDR3 is 20 residues. CDR3 protein: CASSLVVGVRQASRTDTQYF. CDR3 DNA: TGTGCCAGCAGTTTAGTCGTGGGGGTCCGACAGGCGTCTCGCACAGATACGCAGTATTTT.

This clone was observed once. The V and J genes are TRBV25-1 and TRBJ2-6, with 9 bases lining up with TRBD2. CDR1 MGHDK and CDR2 SYGVNS come from the germline V gene. J lost 0 bases, V lost 6 bases, and 6 bases had no gene match. This CDR3 contains 17 residues. The chain's CDR3 is CASSNSGGISGANVLTF. For the CDR3, the DNA is TGTGCCAGCAGCAATAGCGGGGGTATCTCTGGGGCCAACGTCCTGACTTTC.

The rearrangement joins TRBV13 to TRBJ1-1, with a possible D match to TRBD1 (5 bases). Trimming removed 9 bases at V and 2 bases at J, with 13 bases between. CDR3 length: 13 amino acids. Looked up from germline, CDR1 is PRHDT and CDR2 is FYEKMQ (reference sequence). The CDR3 reads CASRRQINTEAFF. Written as DNA, the CDR3 is TGTGCCAGTAGACGACAGATTAACACTGAAGCTTTCTTT. Based on the CDR3 plus reference TRBV13 and TRBJ1-1, the full variable domain is AAGVIQSPRHLIKEKRETATLKCYPIPRHDTVYWYQQGPGQDPQFLISFYEKMQSDKGSIPDRFSAQQFSDYHSELNMSSLELGDSALYFCASRRQINTEAFFGQGTRLTVV.

This clone has only one observation. The sample contains more than one DNA sequence encoding this CDR3. The chain recombines TRBV5-1 with TRBJ2-1; 8 positions match TRBD2. CDR1 is SGHRS, CDR2 YFSETQ, per germline. The CDR3 spans 15 residues. V shed 0 bases, J shed 4 bases, and the junction held 3 bases outside the gene matches. The DNA for the CDR3 is TGCGCCAGCAGCTTGGGTACTAGCGGTTACAATGAGCAGTTCTTC. It encodes CASSLGTSGYNEQFF.

The V call is TRBV6-5, the J call TRBJ2-1; TRBD1 is a possible D gene (6 bases). Per the germline V gene, CDR1 is MNHEY and CDR2 is SVGAGI. This CDR3 contains 15 residues. V was cut by 2 bases and J by 8 bases, with 16 bases left in between. The CDR3 DNA is TGTGCCAGCAGTTACCCTGGGACCTCAGGGGATGAGCAGTTCTTC. Its protein product is CASSYPGTSGDEQFF.

V gene TRBV5-1 combines with J gene TRBJ1-1, with unresolved D. V was clipped by 1 base and J by 3 bases, with 10 bases between them. From germline, CDR1 is SGHRS and CDR2 YFSETQ. The CDR3 length is 14 residues. CDR3 coding DNA: TGCGCCAGCAGCTTGACTTATTCCGACACTGAAGCTTTCTTT. Its translation is CASSLTYSDTEAFF.

The gene calls are TRBV2 and TRBJ1-5; 8 bases line up with TRBD1. V was pared by 3 bases and J by 7 bases, with 11 bases of the junction left unmatched. This CDR3 is built from 16 residues. Germline CDR1 SNHLY, CDR2 FYNNEI. CDR3 in DNA: TGTGCCAGCAGTGAGGGATGGCAGGGGGCGCAACAGCCCCAGCATTTT. This translates into CASSEGWQGAQQPQHF.

This rearrangement joins TRBV9 to TRBJ1-3; D is unclear. The V and J ends lost 0 bases and 4 bases respectively, with 8 bases between them. Germline V gives CDR1 SGDLS, CDR2 YYNGEE. This CDR3 is built from 14 residues. CDR3 protein: CASSVGLEGNTIYF. CDR3 sequence (DNA): TGTGCCAGCAGCGTAGGGCTGGAGGGAAACACCATATATTTT. The whole variable domain, remainder taken from reference TRBV9 and TRBJ1-3, is DSGVTQTPKHLITATGQRVTLRCSPRSGDLSVYWYQQSLDQGLQFLIQYYNGEERAKGNILERFSAQQFPDLHSELNLSSLELGDSALYFCASSVGLEGNTIYFGEGSWLTVV.

The chain uses TRBV4-1 and TRBJ1-3; TRBD1 might be the D (5 bases). The CDR3 length is 15 residues. Looked up from germline, CDR1 is MGHRA and CDR2 is YSYEKL. V was pared by 1 base and J by 1 base, with 8 bases between. CDR3 DNA sequence: TGCGCCAGCAGCCAAGGCCAGGGATCTGGAAACACCATATATTTT. This codes for CASSQGQGSGNTIYF.

The chain has TRBV6-1 and TRBJ1-5; the match to TRBD1 covers 10 bases. The CDR3 extends over 15 amino acids. V gave up 2 bases and J gave up 4 bases; unmatched junction bases: 2. Looked up from germline, CDR1 is MNHNS and CDR2 is SASEGT. CDR3 sequence reads: CASSEMGQGNQPQHF. The CDR3 nucleotides are TGTGCCAGCAGTGAAATGGGACAGGGGAATCAGCCCCAGCATTTT.

The chain is built from TRBV7-9 and TRBJ2-1; no firm D call. The V end was cut by 6 bases, the J end by 9 bases, with 12 bases between. This CDR3 comprises 12 residues. Germline values: CDR1 SEHNR, CDR2 FQNEAQ (reference sequence). Here the CDR3 reads CASRTRISEQFF. The DNA of the CDR3 is TGTGCCAGCAGAACCCGCATTAGTGAGCAGTTCTTC.

J is TRBJ2-1 and V is TRBV7-2; D is unresolved. The CDR3 runs to 15 residues. V was pared by 1 base and J by 5 bases, with 12 bases between. The germline CDR1 and CDR2 sequences are SGHTA and FQGNSA. CDR3 region: CASSLGGASHNEQFF. CDR3 DNA sequence: TGTGCCAGCAGCTTAGGTGGAGCGTCACACAATGAGCAGTTCTTC.

To note about this clone: At one of its ends the junction is not consistent with the germline gene, which may arise from a read error. The J gene is TRBJ1-1, the V gene TRBV20-1, with D tentatively TRBD1 (6 bases). In germline, CDR1 is DFQATT, CDR2 SNEGSKA (reference sequence). CDR3 length: 11 residues. CDR3 sequence (DNA): TGCAGTGCTAGTAGGGACATCCGGGTGGGGTTT. Protein product: CSASRDIRVGF.

The genes are TRBV5-4 and TRBJ2-2; 7 bases align to TRBD1. Germline-derived CDR1 and CDR2 are SGHNT and YYREEE (reference sequence). CDR3 size: 18 residues. Trimming cost V 2 bases and J 4 bases; bases outside gene matches: 14. In nucleotides, the CDR3 is TGTGCCAGCAGCTTTCCCCGGGACAGCGCACCACTCACCGGGGAGCTGTTTTTT. This sequence encodes CASSFPRDSAPLTGELFF.

The chain has TRBV27 and TRBJ2-3, with a possible D match to TRBD1 (5 bases). V was cut by 3 bases and J by 4 bases, with 14 bases left in between. The CDR3 contains 15 residues. CDR1 is MNHEY and CDR2 is SMNVEV in the germline V gene (reference sequence). CDR3 sequence reads: CASSLRQGLSDTQYF. Here the CDR3 DNA reads TGTGCCAGCAGTTTGCGGCAGGGTCTCTCAGATACGCAGTATTTT.

In this sample, this clone turned up a few times. The gene calls are TRBV7-9 and TRBJ2-3; 12 bases fit TRBD2. The CDR3 length is 16 residues. After removal of 5 bases from V and 5 bases from J, the junction contained 8 bases not matched to a gene. The V gene's germline CDR1 is SEHNR and CDR2 FQNEAQ (reference sequence). In nucleotides, the CDR3 is TGTGCCAGCAGCAAGCTAGCGGGAGGGGGGGAAGATACGCAGTATTTT. Its translation: CASSKLAGGGEDTQYF.

The J gene is TRBJ2-1, the V gene TRBV4-1; 10 bases are shared with TRBD1. The trim removed 3 bases at V and 7 bases at J, leaving 12 bases unmatched. Germline V gives CDR1 MGHRA, CDR2 YSYEKL. The CDR3 sequence is 17 residues long. CDR3: CASSHRGPGQGNNEQFF. CDR3 nucleotide sequence: TGCGCCAGCAGCCACCGGGGACCGGGACAGGGGAATAATGAGCAGTTCTTC.

The V call is TRBV18, the J call TRBJ2-5; no firm D call. Per germline, CDR1 KGHSH and CDR2 LQKENI. The CDR3 totals 13 residues. Deletions cut 2 bases from V and 4 bases from J, with 8 bases between. CDR3 region: CASSPIGPETQYF. The CDR3 nucleotides are TGTGCCAGCTCACCAATTGGGCCAGAGACCCAGTACTTC.

The rearrangement uses TRBV5-1 and TRBJ2-7; 8 positions match TRBD2. CDR3 size: 15 residues. Germline CDR1 and CDR2: SGHRS and YFSETQ. Trimming cost V 6 bases and J 4 bases; bases outside gene matches: 12. The CDR3 coding sequence is TGCGCCAGCAATGCAGTAAGCGGGAGTGGTTACGAGCAGTACTTC. This encodes CASNAVSGSGYEQYF.